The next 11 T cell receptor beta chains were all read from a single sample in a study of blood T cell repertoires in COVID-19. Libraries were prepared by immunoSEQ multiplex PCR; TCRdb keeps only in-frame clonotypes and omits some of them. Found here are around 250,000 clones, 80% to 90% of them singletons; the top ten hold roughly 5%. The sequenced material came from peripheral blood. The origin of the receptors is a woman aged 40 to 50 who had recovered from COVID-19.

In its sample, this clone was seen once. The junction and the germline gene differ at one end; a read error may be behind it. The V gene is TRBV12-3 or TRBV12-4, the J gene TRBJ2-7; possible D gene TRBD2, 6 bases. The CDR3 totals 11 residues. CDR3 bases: TGTGCCAGCAGTTCGTCACTAGCACTGCACTTC. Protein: CASSSSLALHF.

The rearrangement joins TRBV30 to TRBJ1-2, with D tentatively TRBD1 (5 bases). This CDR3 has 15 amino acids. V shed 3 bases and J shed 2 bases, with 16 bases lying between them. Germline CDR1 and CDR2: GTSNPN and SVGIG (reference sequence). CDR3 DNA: TGTGCCTGGAGCACCCAGGGCGGGGGGAACTATGGCTACACCTTC. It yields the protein CAWSTQGGGNYGYTF.

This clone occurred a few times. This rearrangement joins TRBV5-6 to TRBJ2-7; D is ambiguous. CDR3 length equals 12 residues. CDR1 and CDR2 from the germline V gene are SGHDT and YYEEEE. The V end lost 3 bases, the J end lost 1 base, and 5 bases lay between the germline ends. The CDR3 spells CASSYTSYEQYF. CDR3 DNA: TGTGCCAGCAGCTATACTTCCTACGAGCAGTACTTC.

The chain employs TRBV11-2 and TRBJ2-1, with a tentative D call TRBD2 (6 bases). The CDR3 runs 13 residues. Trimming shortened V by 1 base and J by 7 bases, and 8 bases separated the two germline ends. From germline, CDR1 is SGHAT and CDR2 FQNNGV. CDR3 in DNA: TGTGCCAGCAGCTTAGGTGGGGGGAATGAGCAGTTCTTC. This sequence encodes CASSLGGGNEQFF.

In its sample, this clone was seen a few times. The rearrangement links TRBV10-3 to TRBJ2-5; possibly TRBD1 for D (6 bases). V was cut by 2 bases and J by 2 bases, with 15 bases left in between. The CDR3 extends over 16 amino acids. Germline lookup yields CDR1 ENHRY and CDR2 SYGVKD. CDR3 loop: CAISEVRGPPQETQYF. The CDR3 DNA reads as TGTGCCATCAGTGAGGTCAGGGGACCGCCTCAAGAGACCCAGTACTTC.

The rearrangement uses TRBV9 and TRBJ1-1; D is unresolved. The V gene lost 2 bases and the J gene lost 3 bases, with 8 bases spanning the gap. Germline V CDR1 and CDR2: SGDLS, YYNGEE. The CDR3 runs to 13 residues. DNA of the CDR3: TGTGCCAGCAGCGTTTCCGGGGACACTGAAGCTTTCTTT. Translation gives CASSVSGDTEAFF.

The CDR3, as DNA: TGTGCCAGCAGAGAGGACATCGGGCCGCAGTATTTT. Translating gives CASREDIGPQYF. The chain has TRBV2 and TRBJ2-3, with a tentative D call TRBD1 (5 bases). The germline V gene has CDR1 SNHLY and CDR2 FYNNEI. The CDR3 is made up of 12 amino acids. V gave up 6 bases and J gave up 10 bases, with 14 bases separating them. Using reference TRBV2 and TRBJ2-3 for the parts outside the CDR3, the full variable domain is EPEVTQTPSHQVTQMGQEVILRCVPISNHLYFYWYRQILGQKVEFLVSFYNNEISEKSEIFDDQFSVERPDGSNFTLKIRSTKLEDSAMYFCASREDIGPQYFGPGTRLTVL.

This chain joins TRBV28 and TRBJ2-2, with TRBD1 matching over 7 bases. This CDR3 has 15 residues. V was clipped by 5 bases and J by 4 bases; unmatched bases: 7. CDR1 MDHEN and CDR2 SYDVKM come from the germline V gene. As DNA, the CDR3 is TGTGCCAGCAGTCGTACAGGGGCGGGCACCGGGGAGCTGTTTTTT. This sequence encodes CASSRTGAGTGELFF.

This CDR3 reads CASSLEYSYNEQFF. CDR3 in DNA: TGTGCCAGCAGCTTAGAATACTCCTACAATGAGCAGTTCTTC. This chain uses TRBV13 with TRBJ2-1; no definite D call. The CDR3 sequence is 14 residues long. The germline CDR1 and CDR2 sequences are PRHDT and FYEKMQ (reference sequence). Trimming pared 1 base from V and 0 bases from J, leaving 4 bases between.

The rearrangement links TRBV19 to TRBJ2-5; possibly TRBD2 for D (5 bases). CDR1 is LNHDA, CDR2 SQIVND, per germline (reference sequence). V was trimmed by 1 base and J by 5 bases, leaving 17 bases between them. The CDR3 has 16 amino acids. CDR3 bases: TGTGCCAGTAGTATAGGCCCCCAAGCGGCCAGGGAGACCCAGTACTTC. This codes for CASSIGPQAARETQYF.

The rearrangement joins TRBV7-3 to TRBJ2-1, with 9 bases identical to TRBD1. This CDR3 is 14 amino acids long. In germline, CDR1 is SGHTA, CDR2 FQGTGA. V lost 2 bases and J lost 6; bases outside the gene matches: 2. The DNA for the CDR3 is TGTGCCAGCAGCTTACCGGGACAGGGCAATGAGCAGTTCTTC. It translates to CASSLPGQGNEQFF.